Below, 12 T cell receptor beta chains from the same sample are listed, as sequenced in a study of T cell clonality in common variable immunodeficiency. Using immunoSEQ multiplex PCR, the repertoire was profiled, and TCRdb retains in-frame clones only, with some absent. This sample carries approximately 57,000 clones, none of them present only once. Sequencing was performed on peripheral blood mononuclear cells. All receptors come from a person between 18 and 69 years old in good health.

In this sample, this clone turned up many times. The sequence runs out 3 residues before the end of the CDR3; the remainder is reconstructed from the germline J gene. This chain connects TRBV2 to TRBJ1-2, with 9 bases matching TRBD1. Germline values: CDR1 SNHLY, CDR2 FYNNEI. The V gene end was trimmed by 1 base and the J gene end by 7 bases; junction bases not matched to a gene: 7. CDR3 size: 15 residues. CDR3 sequence: CASSEGGQGFSGYTF. CDR3 bases read: TGTGCCAGCAGTGAAGGAGGACAGGGGTTCTCTGGC.

This clone was found many times. The read terminates 3 residues ahead of where the CDR3 ends, so the germline J gene completes it. The chain links TRBV10-3 to TRBJ1-1; 10 bases fit TRBD1. From germline, CDR1 is ENHRY and CDR2 SYGVKD. There are 16 residues in the CDR3. V gave up 0 bases and J gave up 4 bases; unmatched junction bases: 5. The covered CDR3 bases are TGTGCCATCAGTGAGTCGACAGGGGGCGAGAGCACTGAA. It specifies CAISESTGGESTE. Given in full, the CDR3 is CAISESTGGESTEAFF.

In this sample, this clone turned up many times. The sequence runs out 3 residues before the end of the CDR3; the remainder is reconstructed from the germline J gene. The chain couples TRBV7-2 to TRBJ2-7; TRBD2 agrees at 7 bases. Germline CDR1 SGHTA, CDR2 FQGNSA. After removal of 4 bases from V and 5 bases from J, the junction contained 8 bases not matched to a gene. The CDR3 spans 14 residues. CDR3: CASSSNWGGNEQYF. The sequenced part of the CDR3 DNA is TGTGCCAGCAGCTCCAACTGGGGGGGAAACGAG.

This clone was seen repeatedly, ten times or more. The CDR3 end is not reached by the read, which stops 3 residues before it; the germline J gene fills it in. V usage is TRBV19 and J usage is TRBJ1-1; D call uncertain. Germline loops: CDR1 LNHDA, CDR2 SQIVND (reference sequence). This CDR3 has 11 amino acids. Trimming stripped 5 bases from V and 1 base from J, with 2 bases between. The chain's CDR3 is CASSRNTEAFF. CDR3 DNA, as far as it was read: TGTGCCAGTAGTCGGAACACTGAA.

This clone was seen repeatedly, ten times or more. The read is 3 residues too short to cover the CDR3 end, so that end is filled in from the germline J gene. The genes are TRBV28 and TRBJ2-1, with D unclear. Germline values: CDR1 MDHEN, CDR2 SYDVKM. The V and J ends lost 6 bases and 6 bases respectively, with 12 bases between them. CDR3 length: 13 residues. The CDR3 reads CASSIPTRNEQFF. The DNA read from the CDR3 is TGTGCCAGCAGCATTCCTACTCGCAATGAG.

This clone was seen repeatedly, ten times or more. The sequenced fragment ends 3 residues before the CDR3 boundary, so the rest is inferred from the germline J gene. The chain carries TRBV29-1 and TRBJ2-6; D unresolved. The CDR3 totals 14 residues. The germline V and J ends were trimmed by 4 bases and 2 bases, with 9 bases remaining between them. From germline, CDR1 is SQVTM and CDR2 ANQGSEA. The CDR3 spells CSVAVQAGANVLTF. The sequenced CDR3 bases are TGCAGCGTTGCTGTCCAGGCTGGGGCCAACGTC.

This clone was counted many times. The CDR3 extends 3 residues past the end of the read, so its final part is completed from the germline J gene. The rearrangement uses TRBV20-1 and TRBJ2-3; perhaps TRBD1 as D (6 bases). V lost 1 base and J lost 1, with 12 bases in between. CDR1 DFQATT and CDR2 SNEGSKA come from the germline V gene (reference sequence). This CDR3 spans 15 amino acids. The CDR3 sequence is CSARGSGAGTDTQYF. Incomplete CDR3 DNA: TGCAGTGCTAGAGGATCAGGGGCTGGCACAGATACG.

This clone showed up many times. The CDR3 goes on 3 residues after the read ends, and that part is filled in from the germline J gene. The rearrangement uses TRBV20-1 and TRBJ2-5; D uncertain. V shed 4 bases and J shed 7 bases, with 13 bases lying between them. The germline CDR1 and CDR2 sequences are DFQATT and SNEGSKA (reference sequence). This CDR3 is 12 amino acids long. The CDR3 region is CSAKSVFGTQYF. The sequenced part of the CDR3 DNA is TGCAGTGCTAAGTCGGTGTTTGGGACC.

This clone was seen repeatedly, ten times or more. The DNA ends 3 residues before the CDR3 does, and the rest of the CDR3 is filled in from the germline J gene. The rearrangement links TRBV5-1 to TRBJ2-2, with D perhaps matching TRBD1 (6 bases). The ends were cut back, 3 bases at V and 5 bases at J, with 14 bases in the middle. The CDR3 totals 15 residues. Germline values: CDR1 SGHRS, CDR2 YFSETQ. The CDR3 loop reads CASSSSSGATGELFF. The covered CDR3 bases are TGCGCCAGCAGCTCCAGCTCAGGGGCAACCGGGGAG.

Ten or more counts support this clone. The read comes to an end 3 residues before the CDR3 does, leaving the germline J gene to fill in the end. The chain carries TRBV20-1 and TRBJ1-2, with D uncertain. There are 12 residues in the CDR3. Germline CDR1 is DFQATT and CDR2 is SNEGSKA (reference sequence). The V end lost 0 bases, the J end lost 2 bases, and 4 bases lay between the germline ends. This chain's CDR3 is CSARDLNYGYTF. Incomplete CDR3 DNA: TGCAGTGCTAGAGACCTAAACTATGGC.

This clone was observed at least ten times. The read ends 3 residues shy of where the CDR3 ends; the end is completed using the germline J gene. This chain uses TRBV18 with TRBJ1-1; D is undetermined. The length of the CDR3 is 12 residues. Germline assignment: CDR1 KGHSH and CDR2 LQKENI. The CDR3 bases that were read are TGTGCCAGCTCACCAACAATACGAGGG. This codes for CASSPTIRG. From start to end, the CDR3 is CASSPTIRGAFF.

This clone turned up a few times. The CDR3 goes on 3 residues after the read ends, and that part is filled in from the germline J gene. This sequence joins TRBV29-1 and TRBJ2-5; the match to TRBD2 covers 11 bases. Germline CDR1 is SQVTM and CDR2 is ANQGSEA. CDR3 length: 16 amino acids. CDR3 sequence: CSVEDLAGGRTDTQYF. The sequenced CDR3 bases are TGCAGCGTTGAAGATCTAGCGGGGGGCCGCACAGATACC.